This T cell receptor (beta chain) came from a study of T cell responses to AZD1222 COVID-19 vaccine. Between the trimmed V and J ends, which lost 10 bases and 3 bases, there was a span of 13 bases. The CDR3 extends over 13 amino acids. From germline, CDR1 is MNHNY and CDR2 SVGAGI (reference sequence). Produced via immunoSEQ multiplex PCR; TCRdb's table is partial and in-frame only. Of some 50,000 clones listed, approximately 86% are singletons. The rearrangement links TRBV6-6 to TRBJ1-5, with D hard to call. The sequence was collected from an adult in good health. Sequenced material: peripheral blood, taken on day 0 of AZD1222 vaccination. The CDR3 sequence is CATTAGINQPQHF. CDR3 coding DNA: TGTGCCACCACGGCGGGGATCAATCAGCCCCAGCATTTT.